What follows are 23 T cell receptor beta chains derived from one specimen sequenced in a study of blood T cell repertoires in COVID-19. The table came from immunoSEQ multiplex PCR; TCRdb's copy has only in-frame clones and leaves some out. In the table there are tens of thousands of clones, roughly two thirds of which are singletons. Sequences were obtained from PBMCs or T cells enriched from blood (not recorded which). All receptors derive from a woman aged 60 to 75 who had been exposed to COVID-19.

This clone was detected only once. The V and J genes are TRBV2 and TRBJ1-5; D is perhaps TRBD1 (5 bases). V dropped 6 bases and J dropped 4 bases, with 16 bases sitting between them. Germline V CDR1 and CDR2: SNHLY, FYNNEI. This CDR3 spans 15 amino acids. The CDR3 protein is CASRRDSLRNQPQHF. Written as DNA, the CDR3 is TGTGCCAGCAGACGTGACAGTTTGAGGAATCAGCCCCAGCATTTT. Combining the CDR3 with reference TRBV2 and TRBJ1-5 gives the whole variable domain EPEVTQTPSHQVTQMGQEVILRCVPISNHLYFYWYRQILGQKVEFLVSFYNNEISEKSEIFDDQFSVERPDGSNFTLKIRSTKLEDSAMYFCASRRDSLRNQPQHFGDGTRLSIL.

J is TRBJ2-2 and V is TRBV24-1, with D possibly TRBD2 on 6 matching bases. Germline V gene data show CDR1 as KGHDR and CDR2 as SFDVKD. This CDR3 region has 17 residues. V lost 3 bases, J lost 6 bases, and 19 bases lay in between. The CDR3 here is CATSDPRGGSISGELFF. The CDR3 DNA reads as TGTGCCACCAGTGATCCCCGAGGAGGGAGTATTTCCGGGGAGCTGTTTTTT.

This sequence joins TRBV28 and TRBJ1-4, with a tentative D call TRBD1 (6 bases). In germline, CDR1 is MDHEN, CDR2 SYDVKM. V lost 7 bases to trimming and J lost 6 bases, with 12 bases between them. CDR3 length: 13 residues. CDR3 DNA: TGTGCCAGCAACAGGGATTGGGATGAAAAACTGTTTTTT. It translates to CASNRDWDEKLFF. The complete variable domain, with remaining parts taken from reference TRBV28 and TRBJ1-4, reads DVKVTQSSRYLVKRTGEKVFLECVQDMDHENMFWYRQDPGLGLRLIYFSYDVKMKEKGDIPEGYSVSREKKERFSLILESASTNQTSMYLCASNRDWDEKLFFGSGTQLSVL.

CDR3 nucleotide sequence: TGTGCCAGCAGTTACAAGACAGGGGGGCTCACAGATACGCAGTATTTT. Translation gives CASSYKTGGLTDTQYF. The chain couples TRBV6-6 to TRBJ2-3; 9 bases line up with TRBD1. CDR1 and CDR2 (germline): MNHNY, SVGAGI (reference sequence). The CDR3 contains 16 residues. The V gene end was trimmed by 2 bases and the J gene end by 2 bases; junction bases not matched to a gene: 5.

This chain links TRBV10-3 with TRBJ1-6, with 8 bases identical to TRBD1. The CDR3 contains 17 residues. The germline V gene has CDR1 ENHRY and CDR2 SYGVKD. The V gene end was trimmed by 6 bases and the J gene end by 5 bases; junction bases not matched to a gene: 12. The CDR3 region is CAISPSGQGSNNSPLHF. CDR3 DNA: TGTGCCATCAGCCCTTCCGGACAGGGTTCGAATAATTCACCCCTCCACTTT.

CDR3 bases: TGTGCCAGCAGGCTAACCAATCAGCCCCAGCATTTT. Translated, it gives CASRLTNQPQHF. V and J are TRBV28 and TRBJ1-5, with D unresolved. The germline gives CDR1 MDHEN, CDR2 SYDVKM. Trimming stripped 6 bases from V and 3 bases from J, with 6 bases between. The CDR3 has 12 residues.

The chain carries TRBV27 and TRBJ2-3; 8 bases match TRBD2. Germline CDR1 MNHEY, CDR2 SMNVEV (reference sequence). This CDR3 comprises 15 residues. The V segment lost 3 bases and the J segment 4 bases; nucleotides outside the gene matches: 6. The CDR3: CASSFKREGPDTQYF. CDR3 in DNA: TGTGCCAGCAGTTTTAAACGGGAGGGCCCAGATACGCAGTATTTT.

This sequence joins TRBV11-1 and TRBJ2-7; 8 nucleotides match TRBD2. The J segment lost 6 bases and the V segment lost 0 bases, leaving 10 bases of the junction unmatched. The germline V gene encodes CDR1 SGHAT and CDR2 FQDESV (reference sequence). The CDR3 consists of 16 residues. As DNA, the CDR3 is TGTGCCAGCAGCTTAGCGAGAACTAGCGGCGAACTCGAGCAGTACTTC. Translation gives CASSLARTSGELEQYF.

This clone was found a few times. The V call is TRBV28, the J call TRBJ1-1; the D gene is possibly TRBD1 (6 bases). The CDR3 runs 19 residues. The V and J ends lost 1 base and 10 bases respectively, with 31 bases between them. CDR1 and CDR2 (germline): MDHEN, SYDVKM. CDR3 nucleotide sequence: TGTGCCAGCAGTTTATTCAGGGGAAGACAGAAATCGGCGTTATTCTTAGCTTTCTTT. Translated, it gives CASSLFRGRQKSALFLAFF.

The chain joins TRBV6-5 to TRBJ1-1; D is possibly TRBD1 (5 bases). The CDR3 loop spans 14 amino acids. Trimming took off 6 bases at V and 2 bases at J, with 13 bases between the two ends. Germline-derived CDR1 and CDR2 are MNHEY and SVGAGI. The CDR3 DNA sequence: TGTGCCAGCAGCGACACAGGATTCAACACTGAAGCTTTCTTT. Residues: CASSDTGFNTEAFF.

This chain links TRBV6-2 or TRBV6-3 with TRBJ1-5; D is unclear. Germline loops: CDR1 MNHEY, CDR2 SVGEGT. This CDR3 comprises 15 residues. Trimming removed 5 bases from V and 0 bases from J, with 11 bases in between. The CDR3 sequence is CASSPPVYSNQPQHF. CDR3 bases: TGTGCCAGCAGTCCACCCGTCTATAGCAATCAGCCCCAGCATTTT.

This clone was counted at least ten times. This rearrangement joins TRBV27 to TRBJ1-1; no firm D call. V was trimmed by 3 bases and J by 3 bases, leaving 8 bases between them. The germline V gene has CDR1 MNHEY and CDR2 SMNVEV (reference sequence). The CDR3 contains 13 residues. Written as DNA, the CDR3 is TGTGCCAGCAGTTTGGAGCCCTACACTGAAGCTTTCTTT. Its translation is CASSLEPYTEAFF.

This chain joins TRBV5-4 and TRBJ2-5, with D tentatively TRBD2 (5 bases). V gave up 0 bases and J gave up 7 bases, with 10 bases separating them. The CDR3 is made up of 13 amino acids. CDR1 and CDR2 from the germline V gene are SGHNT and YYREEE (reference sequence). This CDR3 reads CASSLGKGGTQYF. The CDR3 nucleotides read TGTGCCAGCAGCTTGGGGAAAGGAGGGACCCAGTACTTC.

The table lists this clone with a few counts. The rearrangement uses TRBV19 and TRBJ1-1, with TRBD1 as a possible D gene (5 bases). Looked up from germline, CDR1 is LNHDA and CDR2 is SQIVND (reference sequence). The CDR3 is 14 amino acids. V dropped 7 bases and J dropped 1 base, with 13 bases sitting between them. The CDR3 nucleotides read TGTGCCAGTACCACGGGGGGGAGGAACACTGAAGCTTTCTTT. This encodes CASTTGGRNTEAFF.

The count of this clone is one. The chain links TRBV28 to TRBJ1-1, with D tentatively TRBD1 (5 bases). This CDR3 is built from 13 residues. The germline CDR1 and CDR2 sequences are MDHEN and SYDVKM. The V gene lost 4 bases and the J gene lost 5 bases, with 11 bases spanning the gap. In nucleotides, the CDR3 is TGTGCCAGCAGTTCCCCGGGGGGGACTGAAGCTTTCTTT. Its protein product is CASSSPGGTEAFF.

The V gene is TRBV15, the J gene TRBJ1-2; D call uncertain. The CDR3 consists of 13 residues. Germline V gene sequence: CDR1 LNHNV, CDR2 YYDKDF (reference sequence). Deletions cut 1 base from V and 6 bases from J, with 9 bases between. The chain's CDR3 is CATSRARGDGYTF. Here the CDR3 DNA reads TGTGCCACCAGCAGAGCCCGGGGAGATGGCTACACCTTC.

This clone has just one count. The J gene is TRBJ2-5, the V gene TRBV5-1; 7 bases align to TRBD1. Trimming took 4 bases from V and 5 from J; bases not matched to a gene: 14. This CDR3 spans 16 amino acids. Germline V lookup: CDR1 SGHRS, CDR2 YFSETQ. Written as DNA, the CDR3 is TGCGCCAGCAGCCCCCTGACAGGGTCCGCCTCGGAGACCCAGTACTTC. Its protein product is CASSPLTGSASETQYF.

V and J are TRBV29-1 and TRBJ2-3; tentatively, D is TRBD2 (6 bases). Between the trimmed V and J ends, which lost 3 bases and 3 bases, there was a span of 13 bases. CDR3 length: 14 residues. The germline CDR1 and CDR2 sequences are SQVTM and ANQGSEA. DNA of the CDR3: TGCAGCGTTGAGCTAGGGGACTCGACAGATACGCAGTATTTT. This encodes CSVELGDSTDTQYF.

CDR3 bases: TGTGCCAGCAGCTCACCAGGACAAACTGAAGCTTTCTTT. Its translation is CASSSPGQTEAFF. The chain couples TRBV5-4 to TRBJ1-1, with a possible D match to TRBD1 (5 bases). The CDR3 is 13 residues long. Trimming pared 3 bases from V and 5 bases from J, leaving 11 bases between. The germline CDR1 and CDR2 sequences are SGHNT and YYREEE (reference sequence).

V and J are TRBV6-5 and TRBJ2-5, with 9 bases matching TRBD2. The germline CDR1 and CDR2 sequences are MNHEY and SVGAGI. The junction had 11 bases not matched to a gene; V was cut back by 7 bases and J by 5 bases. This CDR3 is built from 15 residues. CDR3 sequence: CASTRGTSNAETQYF. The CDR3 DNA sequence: TGTGCCAGCACCAGAGGGACTAGCAATGCGGAGACCCAGTACTTC.

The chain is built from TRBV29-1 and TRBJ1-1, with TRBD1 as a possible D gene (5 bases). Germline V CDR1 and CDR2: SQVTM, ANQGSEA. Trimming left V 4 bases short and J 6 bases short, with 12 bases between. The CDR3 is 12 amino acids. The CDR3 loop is CSVAQGRAEAFF. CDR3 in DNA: TGCAGCGTTGCGCAGGGCCGGGCTGAAGCTTTCTTT.

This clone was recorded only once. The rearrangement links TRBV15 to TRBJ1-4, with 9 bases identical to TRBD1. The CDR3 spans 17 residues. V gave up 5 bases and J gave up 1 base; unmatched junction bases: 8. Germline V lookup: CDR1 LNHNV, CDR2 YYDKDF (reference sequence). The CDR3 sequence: CATSGQGKVGTNEKLFF. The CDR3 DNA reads TGTGCCACCAGCGGACAGGGGAAAGTCGGAACTAATGAAAAACTGTTTTTT.

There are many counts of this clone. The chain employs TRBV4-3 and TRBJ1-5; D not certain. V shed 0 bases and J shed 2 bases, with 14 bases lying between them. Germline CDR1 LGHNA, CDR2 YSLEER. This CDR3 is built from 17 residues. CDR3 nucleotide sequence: TGCGCCAGCAGCCAAGAATTCTCGGGGTACGGCAATCAGCCCCAGCATTTT. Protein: CASSQEFSGYGNQPQHF.